What follows describes a single TCR beta chain. The entry originates in a study of blood T cell repertoires in COVID-19. Study overall: The United States, Italy and Spain provided the acute and convalescent COVID-19 samples. PBMCs, B-cell-depleted T cells, or T cells provided the cDNA or gDNA that made up the material.

Original analysis: Nucleated cell counts were estimated from reference gene primer amplification. Profiling relied on immunoSEQ multiplex PCR, and the TCRdb table lists in-frame clones only, not all of them. V and J calls and clone size come straight from that table; D and trimming were deduced from the DNA. Of approximately 210,000 clones listed, roughly 90% are singletons. The TCR originated in a woman aged 35 to 49 with acute or convalescent COVID-19. The specimen was peripheral blood.

The CDR3 region has the DNA TGTGCCAGCAGCTTAGCGCCCCGGGACAGGGGACACTATAGCAATCAGCCCCAGCATTTT. Amino acid sequence: CASSLAPRDRGHYSNQPQHF. V usage is TRBV7-2 and J usage is TRBJ1-5, with 10 bases matching TRBD1. The CDR3 runs to 20 residues. Germline values: CDR1 SGHTA, CDR2 FQGNSA. J lost 0 bases, V lost 0 bases, and 11 bases had no gene match.